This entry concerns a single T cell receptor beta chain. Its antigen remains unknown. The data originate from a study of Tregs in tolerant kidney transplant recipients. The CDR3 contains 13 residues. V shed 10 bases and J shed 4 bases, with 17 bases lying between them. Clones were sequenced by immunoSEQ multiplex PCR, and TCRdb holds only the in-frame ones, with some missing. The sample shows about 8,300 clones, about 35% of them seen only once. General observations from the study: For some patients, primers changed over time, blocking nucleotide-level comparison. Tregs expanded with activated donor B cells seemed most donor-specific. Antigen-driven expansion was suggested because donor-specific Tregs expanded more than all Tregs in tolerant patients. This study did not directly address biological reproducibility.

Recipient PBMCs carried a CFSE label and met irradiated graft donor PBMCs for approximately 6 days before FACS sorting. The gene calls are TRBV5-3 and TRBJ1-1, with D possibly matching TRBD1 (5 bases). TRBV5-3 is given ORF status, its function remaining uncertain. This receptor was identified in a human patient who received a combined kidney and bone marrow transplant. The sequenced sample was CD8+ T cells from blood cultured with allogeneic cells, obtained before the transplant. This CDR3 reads CAWSSGRGTEAFF. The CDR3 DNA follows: TGTGCCTGGTCGTCAGGGAGGGGCACTGAAGCTTTCTTT.